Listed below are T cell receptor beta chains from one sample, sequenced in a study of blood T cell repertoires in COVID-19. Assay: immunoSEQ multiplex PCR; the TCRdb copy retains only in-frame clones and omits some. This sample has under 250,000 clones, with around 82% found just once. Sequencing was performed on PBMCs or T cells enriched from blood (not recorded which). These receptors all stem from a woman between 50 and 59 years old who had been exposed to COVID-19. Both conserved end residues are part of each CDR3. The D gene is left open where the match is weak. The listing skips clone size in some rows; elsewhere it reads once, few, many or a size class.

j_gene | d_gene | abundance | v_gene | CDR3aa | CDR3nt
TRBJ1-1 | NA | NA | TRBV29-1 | CSVDSANTEAFF | TGCAGCGTAGACAGCGCCAACACTGAAGCTTTCTTT
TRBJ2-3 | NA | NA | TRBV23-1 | CASSLKQGMRDTQYF | TGCGCCAGCAGCCTTAAACAGGGAATGAGAGATACGCAGTATTTT
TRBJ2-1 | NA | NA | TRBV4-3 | CASSLGLSAGDEQFF | TGCGCCAGCAGCCTAGGACTTTCGGCCGGTGATGAGCAGTTCTTC
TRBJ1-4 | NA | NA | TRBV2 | CASSKTDRRPNEKLFF | TGTGCCAGCAGTAAGACCGACAGGAGACCTAATGAAAAACTGTTTTTT
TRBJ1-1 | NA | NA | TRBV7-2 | CASSPRGKGMNTEAFF | TGTGCCAGCAGCCCCAGGGGCAAGGGGATGAACACTGAAGCTTTCTTT
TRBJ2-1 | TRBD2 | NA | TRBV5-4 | CASSLRWGGFDNEQFF | TGTGCCAGCAGCTTACGATGGGGGGGGTTTGACAATGAGCAGTTCTTC
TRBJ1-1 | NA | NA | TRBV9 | CASSVAPQFQGTEAFF | TGTGCCAGCAGCGTGGCTCCACAGTTCCAGGGGACTGAAGCTTTCTTT
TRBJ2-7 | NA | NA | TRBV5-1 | CASSTNPGTEQYF | TGCGCCAGCAGCACAAACCCGGGAACCGAGCAGTACTTC
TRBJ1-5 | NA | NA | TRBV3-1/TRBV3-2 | CASSPSGRAQRSNQPQHF | TGTGCCAGCAGCCCCAGCGGTAGAGCTCAAAGGAGCAATCAGCCCCAGCATTTT
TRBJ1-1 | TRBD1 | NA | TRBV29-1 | CSVEGQGGTEAFF | TGCAGCGTTGAAGGACAGGGCGGCACTGAAGCTTTCTTT
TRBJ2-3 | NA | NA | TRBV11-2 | CASRAWGGTDTQYF | TGTGCCAGCAGGGCTTGGGGGGGCACAGATACGCAGTATTTT
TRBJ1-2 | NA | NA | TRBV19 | CASSPPEGPNYGYTF | TGTGCCAGTAGTCCCCCGGAGGGGCCCAACTATGGCTACACCTTC
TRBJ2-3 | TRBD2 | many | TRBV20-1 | CSASVLAGAPESDTQYF | TGCAGTGCTAGTGTTCTAGCGGGGGCCCCTGAGTCAGATACGCAGTATTTT
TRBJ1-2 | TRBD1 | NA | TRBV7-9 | CASGTGDYGYTF | TGTGCCAGCGGGACAGGTGACTATGGCTACACCTTC
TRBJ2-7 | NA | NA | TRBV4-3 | CASSPQQGSPLYEQYF | TGCGCCAGCAGCCCCCAGCAGGGGTCTCCCCTCTACGAGCAGTACTTC